What follows describes a single T cell receptor beta chain. These data are taken from a study of blood T cell repertoires in COVID-19. Study background: There were acute and convalescent COVID-19 samples, and they came from the United States, Italy and Spain.

In the original processing: Using reference gene primer amplification, nucleated cell counts were estimated. Some clones are missing from TCRdb's copy, which holds only in-frame ones; the method was immunoSEQ multiplex PCR. D and trimming were read from the DNA, whereas the V and J calls and clone size are those reported in that table. The sample has around 270,000 clones, around nine tenths seen once. Germline-derived CDR1 and CDR2 are LNHDA and SQIVND (reference sequence). The J segment lost 9 bases and the V segment lost 7 bases, leaving 12 bases of the junction unmatched. The CDR3 loop spans 14 amino acids.

Sequenced: peripheral blood. J is TRBJ1-1 and V is TRBV19, with TRBD1 matching 9 bases. The clonotype comes from a man aged 35-49 years who had recovered from COVID-19. CDR3: CASNSDRGVGQAFF. In nucleotides, the CDR3 is TGTGCCAGTAACTCGGACAGGGGAGTGGGGCAAGCTTTCTTT.